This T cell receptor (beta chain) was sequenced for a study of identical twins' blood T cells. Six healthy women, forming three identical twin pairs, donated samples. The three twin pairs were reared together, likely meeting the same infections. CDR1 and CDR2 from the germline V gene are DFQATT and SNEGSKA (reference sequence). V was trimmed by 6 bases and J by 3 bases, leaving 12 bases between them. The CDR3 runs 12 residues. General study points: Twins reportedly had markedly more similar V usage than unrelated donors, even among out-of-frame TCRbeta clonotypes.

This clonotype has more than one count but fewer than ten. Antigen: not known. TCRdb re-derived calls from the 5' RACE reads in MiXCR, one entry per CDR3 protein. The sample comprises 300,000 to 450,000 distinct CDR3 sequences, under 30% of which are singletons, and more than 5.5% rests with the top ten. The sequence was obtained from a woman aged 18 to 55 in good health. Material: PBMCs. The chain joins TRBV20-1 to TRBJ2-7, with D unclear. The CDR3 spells CSASTASYEQYF. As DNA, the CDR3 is TGCAGTGCCTCGACGGCTAGCTACGAGCAGTACTTC.